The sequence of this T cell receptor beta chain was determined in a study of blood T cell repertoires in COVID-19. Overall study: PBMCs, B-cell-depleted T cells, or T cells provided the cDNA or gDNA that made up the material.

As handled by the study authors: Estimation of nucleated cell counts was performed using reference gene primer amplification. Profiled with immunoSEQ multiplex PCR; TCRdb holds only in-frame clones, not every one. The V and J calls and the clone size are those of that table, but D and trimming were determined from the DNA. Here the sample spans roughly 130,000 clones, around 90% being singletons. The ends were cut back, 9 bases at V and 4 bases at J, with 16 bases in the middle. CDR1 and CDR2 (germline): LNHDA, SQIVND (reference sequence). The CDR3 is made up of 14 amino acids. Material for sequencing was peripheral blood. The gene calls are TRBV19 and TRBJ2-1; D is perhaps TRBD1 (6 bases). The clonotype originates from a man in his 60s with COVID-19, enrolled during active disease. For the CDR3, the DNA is TGTGCCAGCCGTAGGGACAAGGGATACAATGAGCAGTTCTTC. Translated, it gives CASRRDKGYNEQFF. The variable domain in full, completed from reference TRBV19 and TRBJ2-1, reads DGGITQSPKYLFRKEGQNVTLSCEQNLNHDAMYWYRQDPGQGLRLIYYSQIVNDFQKGDIAEGYSVSREKKESFPLTVTSAQKNPTAFYLCASRRDKGYNEQFFGPGTRLTVL.